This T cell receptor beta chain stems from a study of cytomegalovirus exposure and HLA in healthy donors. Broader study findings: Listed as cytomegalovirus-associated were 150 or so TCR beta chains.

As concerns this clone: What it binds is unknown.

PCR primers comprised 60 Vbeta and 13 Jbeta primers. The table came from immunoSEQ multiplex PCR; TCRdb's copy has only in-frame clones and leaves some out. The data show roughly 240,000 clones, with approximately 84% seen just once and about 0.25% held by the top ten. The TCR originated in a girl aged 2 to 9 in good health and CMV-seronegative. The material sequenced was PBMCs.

CDR3 sequence (DNA): TGTGCCAGTAGGGAGACAGGGAAAGGGAACACCGGGGAGCTGTTTTTT. The encoded protein is CASRETGKGNTGELFF. This rearrangement joins TRBV19 to TRBJ2-2, with TRBD1 matching 7 bases. CDR3 length: 16 amino acids. J gave up 1 base and V 6 bases, and 8 bases lay outside the gene matches. Germline CDR1 LNHDA, CDR2 SQIVND (reference sequence).